The next 19 T cell receptor beta chains were all read from a single sample in a study of control samples from healthy donors and cancer patients. Assay used: immunoSEQ multiplex PCR; TCRdb lists only in-frame clones, some missing. The data show 150,000 to 200,000 clones, 90% to 95% seen once. The sample consisted of blood. The receptors originated from a woman in her thirties or forties in good health.

The genes are TRBV27 and TRBJ1-6; no definite D call. The CDR3 loop spans 12 amino acids. Trimming removed 5 bases at V and 12 bases at J, with 11 bases between. CDR1 and CDR2 (germline): MNHEY, SMNVEV (reference sequence). The DNA for the CDR3 is TGTGCCAGCAGTAGACCAGAGAGACCCCTCCACTTT. Encoded protein: CASSRPERPLHF.

J is TRBJ1-1 and V is TRBV4-3; TRBD1 agrees at 8 bases. With V trimmed by 2 bases and J by 4 bases, 3 bases remained unmatched. The germline V gene has CDR1 LGHNA and CDR2 YSLEER. The CDR3 has 14 residues. The chain's CDR3 is CASSQRTGITEAFF. CDR3 bases: TGCGCCAGCAGCCAAAGGACAGGGATCACTGAAGCTTTCTTT.

Comments on this clone: This CDR3 is also generated by other DNA sequences in the sample. The chain joins TRBV2 to TRBJ1-5; no definite D call. Per germline, CDR1 SNHLY and CDR2 FYNNEI. CDR3 length: 14 amino acids. The V end was cut by 5 bases, the J end by 1 base, with 9 bases between. The CDR3 nucleotides are TGTGCCAGCAGTCCAACCGGCAGCAATCAGCCCCAGCATTTT. Protein: CASSPTGSNQPQHF.

The V and J genes are TRBV7-9 and TRBJ1-4; D possibly corresponds to TRBD1 (6 bases). The CDR3 runs to 14 residues. V was pared by 5 bases and J by 8 bases, with 15 bases between. Germline CDR1 reads SEHNR; CDR2 reads FQNEAQ (reference sequence). Here the CDR3 reads CASSHRTAGEKLFF. CDR3 sequence (DNA): TGTGCCAGCAGCCACAGGACAGCCGGGGAAAAACTGTTTTTT.

J is TRBJ2-1 and V is TRBV9; no clear D gene. The germline CDR1 and CDR2 sequences are SGDLS and YYNGEE. The V gene lost 3 bases and the J gene lost 5 bases, with 12 bases spanning the gap. The CDR3 is 14 amino acids. The CDR3 loop reads CASSGRLPNNEQFF. The CDR3, as DNA: TGTGCCAGCAGCGGGCGGCTACCCAACAATGAGCAGTTCTTC. Drawing the rest from reference TRBV9 and TRBJ2-1, the complete variable domain is DSGVTQTPKHLITATGQRVTLRCSPRSGDLSVYWYQQSLDQGLQFLIQYYNGEERAKGNILERFSAQQFPDLHSELNLSSLELGDSALYFCASSGRLPNNEQFFGPGTRLTVL.

V and J are TRBV19 and TRBJ2-6, with 14 bases matching TRBD2. This CDR3 has 18 amino acids. Germline assignment: CDR1 LNHDA and CDR2 SQIVND (reference sequence). With 3 bases clipped from V and 0 bases from J, the junction kept 1 base outside the gene matches. The CDR3 loop is CASSIGTSGSSGANVLTF. Here the CDR3 DNA reads TGTGCCAGTAGTATCGGGACTAGCGGGAGCTCTGGGGCCAACGTCCTGACTTTC. The full variable domain, its missing parts supplied by reference TRBV19 and TRBJ2-6, is DGGITQSPKYLFRKEGQNVTLSCEQNLNHDAMYWYRQDPGQGLRLIYYSQIVNDFQKGDIAEGYSVSREKKESFPLTVTSAQKNPTAFYLCASSIGTSGSSGANVLTFGAGSRLTVL.

The gene calls are TRBV4-1 and TRBJ1-5; the D is unclear. The length of the CDR3 is 15 residues. The V and J ends lost 0 bases and 3 bases respectively, with 9 bases between them. The germline CDR1 and CDR2 sequences are MGHRA and YSYEKL. CDR3 in DNA: TGCGCCAGCAGCCAAGATAGGAGAATCAATCAGCCCCAGCATTTT. Residues: CASSQDRRINQPQHF.

The sample holds one count of this clone. V gene TRBV9 combines with J gene TRBJ2-1; 11 bases align to TRBD2. Germline lookup yields CDR1 SGDLS and CDR2 YYNGEE. This CDR3 has 16 amino acids. Trimming removed 0 bases from V and 7 bases from J; junction bases left unmatched: 6. The CDR3 is CASSVGTSGSWNEQFF. In DNA, the CDR3 is TGTGCCAGCAGCGTAGGAACTAGCGGGAGTTGGAATGAGCAGTTCTTC.

This chain joins TRBV15 and TRBJ2-3; TRBD2 agrees at 10 bases. V gave up 4 bases and J gave up 3 bases; unmatched junction bases: 10. Germline V gene lookup returns CDR1 LNHNV and CDR2 YYDKDF (reference sequence). This CDR3 contains 17 residues. The CDR3 is CATSKLLAGDVTDTQYF. CDR3 coding DNA: TGTGCCACCAGCAAGTTGCTAGCGGGGGATGTAACAGATACGCAGTATTTT. The full variable domain, completed using reference TRBV15 and TRBJ2-3, is DAMVIQNPRYQVTQFGKPVTLSCSQTLNHNVMYWYQQKSSQAPKLLFHYYDKDFNNEADTPDNFQSRRPNTSFCFLDIRSPGLGDTAMYLCATSKLLAGDVTDTQYFGPGTRLTVL.

The chain has TRBV7-8 and TRBJ1-2; D might be TRBD1 (5 bases). Trimming left V 2 bases short and J 5 bases short, with 18 bases between. CDR1 and CDR2 from the germline V gene are SGHVS and FQNEAQ. The CDR3 covers 16 residues. The CDR3 spells CASSLISRGGLYGYTF. CDR3 nucleotides: TGTGCCAGCAGCTTAATTAGCCGGGGCGGCTTATATGGCTACACCTTC.

V and J are TRBV28 and TRBJ2-2; 8 positions agree with TRBD1. CDR1 and CDR2 (germline): MDHEN, SYDVKM. After removal of 3 bases from V and 5 bases from J, the junction contained 5 bases not matched to a gene. The CDR3 sequence is 15 residues long. The chain's CDR3 is CASSFGDRGTGELFF. The CDR3, as DNA: TGTGCCAGCAGTTTTGGTGACAGGGGTACCGGGGAGCTGTTTTTT.

This chain links TRBV7-6 with TRBJ1-5, with D uncertain. Germline V lookup: CDR1 SGHVS, CDR2 FNYEAQ. The CDR3 is made up of 15 amino acids. The V end lost 5 bases, the J end lost 5 bases, and 16 bases lay between the germline ends. CDR3 sequence reads: CASSREMGPYQPQHF. The CDR3 region has the DNA TGTGCCAGCAGCCGAGAAATGGGTCCCTATCAGCCCCAGCATTTT. The full variable domain, with the rest looked up from reference TRBV7-6 and TRBJ1-5, is GAGVSQSPRYKVTKRGQDVALRCDPISGHVSLYWYRQALGQGPEFLTYFNYEAQQDKSGLPNDRFSAERPEGSISTLTIQRTEQRDSAMYRCASSREMGPYQPQHFGDGTRLSIL.

The chain combines TRBV2 with TRBJ1-1, with D perhaps matching TRBD1 (5 bases). From germline, CDR1 is SNHLY and CDR2 FYNNEI. V was pared by 6 bases and J by 0 bases, with 11 bases between. The CDR3 consists of 14 residues. CDR3 sequence reads: CASREQEMNTEAFF. In DNA, the CDR3 is TGTGCCAGCAGGGAACAGGAGATGAACACTGAAGCTTTCTTT.

The genes are TRBV10-3 and TRBJ1-2; 8 nucleotides line up with TRBD1. The V segment lost 5 bases and the J segment 7 bases; nucleotides outside the gene matches: 3. CDR1 ENHRY and CDR2 SYGVKD come from the germline V gene. The CDR3 totals 12 residues. In nucleotides, the CDR3 is TGTGCCATCAGTACCGGACAGGGTGGCTACACCTTC. Its protein is CAISTGQGGYTF.

This rearrangement joins TRBV3-1 (or the pseudogene TRBV3-2) to TRBJ1-4; 10 bases align to TRBD1. The CDR3 consists of 15 residues. Germline lookup yields CDR1 LGHDT and CDR2 YNNKEL (reference sequence). V lost 1 base and J lost 7; bases outside the gene matches: 3. The CDR3 DNA reads TGTGCCAGCAGCCAAGTTTGGGACAGGGGTGAAAAACTGTTTTTT. Its translation is CASSQVWDRGEKLFF.

The chain couples TRBV5-4 to TRBJ2-3; D is possibly TRBD1 or TRBD2 (5 bases each). Germline loops: CDR1 SGHNT, CDR2 YYREEE (reference sequence). The CDR3 is made up of 13 amino acids. Trimming removed 4 bases at V and 4 bases at J, with 10 bases between. The CDR3 DNA follows: TGTGCCAGCAGCGTCCGGGGCGCAGATACGCAGTATTTT. Its translation is CASSVRGADTQYF.

The chain is built from TRBV5-4 and TRBJ1-1; maybe TRBD1 (6 bases). Deletions cut 2 bases from V and 3 bases from J, with 17 bases between. This CDR3 comprises 16 residues. Germline V gives CDR1 SGHNT, CDR2 YYREEE (reference sequence). DNA for the CDR3: TGTGCCAGCAGCTTTGGGGGCGGGGGTGTGGACACTGAAGCTTTCTTT. This gives the protein CASSFGGGGVDTEAFF.

J is TRBJ2-3 and V is TRBV5-5; D uncertain. Trimming cost V 1 base and J 2 bases, with 8 bases left between them. The CDR3 runs to 14 residues. From germline, CDR1 is SGHKS and CDR2 YYEKEE (reference sequence). The CDR3 loop reads CASSLYYVTDTQYF. CDR3 DNA sequence: TGTGCCAGCAGCTTGTATTACGTCACAGATACGCAGTATTTT.

V is TRBV9 and J is TRBJ1-1; D perhaps matches TRBD1 (6 bases). The length of the CDR3 is 16 residues. The ends were cut back, 1 base at V and 4 bases at J, with 17 bases in the middle. Germline CDR1 and CDR2: SGDLS and YYNGEE. The CDR3 sequence: CASSVTISQGTTEAFF. CDR3 sequence (DNA): TGTGCCAGCAGCGTAACCATCAGCCAGGGGACCACTGAAGCTTTCTTT. The full variable domain, rest sourced from reference TRBV9 and TRBJ1-1, is DSGVTQTPKHLITATGQRVTLRCSPRSGDLSVYWYQQSLDQGLQFLIQYYNGEERAKGNILERFSAQQFPDLHSELNLSSLELGDSALYFCASSVTISQGTTEAFFGQGTRLTVV.